This T cell receptor (beta chain) was obtained from a study of T-cell reconstitution after alpha-beta-depleted transplantation in children. General study results and limits: After transplant, high TCRbeta diversity at day 60 in some patients arose from surviving recipient T cells and thymic progenitors. Newly generated T cells supplied most T-cell counts and diversity one year post-transplant.

The TCRbeta library incorporated unique molecular identifiers. TCRdb fed the PCR reads into MiXCR, producing one record per CDR3 protein. The sample shows roughly 70,000 distinct CDR3 sequences, 4% to 5% of them seen only once. In its sample, this clonotype was seen many times. The antigen is unknown. V dropped 4 bases and J dropped 7; count of bases not matched to a gene: 6. In germline, CDR1 is SGHVS, CDR2 FNYEAQ. This CDR3 contains 14 residues. The receptor's source is a boy in the first two years of life who had a stem cell transplant for acute myeloid leukemia, so the T cells may come from the graft donor. The source was PBMCs, mostly from graft donor cells, collected 180 days after TCRalphabeta/CD19-depleted stem cell transplant. The chain joins TRBV7-6 to TRBJ2-5; TRBD1 agrees at 10 bases. The CDR3 nucleotides are TGTGCCAGCAGCTCCGGGACAGGGGTTGCGACCCAGTACTTC. It translates to CASSSGTGVATQYF.